This T cell receptor (beta chain) was recorded in a study of T cell responses to AZD1222 COVID-19 vaccine. Germline assignment: CDR1 MNHEY and CDR2 SVGAGI. This CDR3 is 16 amino acids long. Trimming removed 2 bases at V and 2 bases at J, with 13 bases between. TCRdb's table, derived via immunoSEQ multiplex PCR, lists solely in-frame clones and lacks some. The table shows 100,000 to 120,000 clones, with 88% occurring only once. This clone was seen only once. The chain employs TRBV6-5 and TRBJ1-3; D is perhaps TRBD1 (5 bases). The sequence came from an adult in good health. The sample here was peripheral blood, taken on day 0 of AZD1222 vaccination. CDR3 protein: CASSYTLWTPGNTIYF. The DNA for the CDR3 is TGTGCCAGCAGTTACACCCTCTGGACACCTGGAAACACCATATATTTT.